This T cell receptor (beta chain) originates from a study of regulatory T cells in long-lasting Graves disease (dated by TCRdb to about 2021). Describing the broader study: Patients with newly diagnosed Graves' disease had been on antithyroid drugs for under 3 months. Peripheral blood TCR sequencing and RNA sequencing compared persistent Graves' disease patients with newly diagnosed Graves' disease patients. The study took place in China and was registered as a clinical trial. A total of about 33 samples underwent TCR sequencing, from 13 patients with persistent Graves' disease and about 20 patients with newly diagnosed Graves' disease. The investigation overall reported the following: A larger number of public clonotypes was shared among persistent patients (approximately 3,000) than among newly diagnosed patients (around 970). Because the primary lesion, thyroid tissue, could not be accessed, the study looked at peripheral blood alone. The authors noted that the small sample size was a limitation that may lower accuracy. Persistent disease showed preferential use of TRBV28, TRBJ1-2 and TRBJ2-5, whereas newly diagnosed disease favored TRBV20-1 and TRBJ2-1. Sequencing and analysis were limited to the TCR beta chain. Compared with newly diagnosed patients, persistent Graves' disease patients had lower TCR Shannon entropy and fewer highly expanded clones, which suggests clonal expansion.

A word on this clonotype: Its antigen remains unidentified. Base-call qualities are not available, and no considerably larger clone is one nucleotide away.

Explained via the paper, the time point label denotes: newly diagnosed GD, antithyroid drugs for less than 3 months. For both TCR sequencing and RNA sequencing, RNA was extracted from PBMCs using TRIzol. Graves' disease was diagnosed according to American Thyroid Association guidelines. The patients came from an endocrinology department in Xi'an, China. From each patient, about 8.9 milliliters of peripheral blood was collected into an EDTA anticoagulant tube. Ficoll Paque Plus density gradient separation was used to isolate PBMCs, and no further T cell sorting was done. RNA quality was checked with an Agilent 2100 Bioanalyzer and agarose gel, and concentration with a NanoDrop 2000. The library was generated by multiplex PCR. Instrument on record: Illumina HiSeq 4000. CDR3 regions were amplified by Arm-PCR with iRepertoire HTBI primers to construct TCR beta libraries. Gel purification was performed on PCR products prior to sequencing. On the authors' methods: Gene usage analysis of CDR3 amino acid clonotypes used the 55 to 65 TRBV and 12 to 15 TRBJ segments found across samples. COPE and FqMerger were used to merge the filtered high-quality paired reads into contigs. BLAST was used to align contigs to the IMGT TRBV, TRBD and TRBJ reference genes, and CDR3 was defined following IMGT. Clonotypes above 0.1% frequency were classified as highly expanded clones. Repertoire diversity was measured by Shannon entropy, and V-J evenness by the Gini coefficient. Clonotypes shared by more than one individual were considered public. Using fastp trimming at Q25 and MiXCR clonotype assembly, TCRdb reanalyzed the public sequencing data and kept in-frame beta chains. A single entry per CDR3 protein holds the most common genes and DNA from its merged rows. TCRdb, not the original authors, processed these V and J calls. The sample includes around 330,000 distinct CDR3 sequences, with 15% to 20% observed a single time. The leading ten clones occupy about 38% of the sample.

The germline V end is reduced by 5 bases and the J end by 7 bases; junction bases left unmatched: 11. CDR1 and CDR2 (SGHNT, YENEEA) derive from the germline V gene. There are 15 amino acids in the CDR3, from cysteine to phenylalanine inclusive. CDR3 DNA only is kept here, 45 bases in frame from base 1. The origin of this receptor is a female donor with Graves disease. This chain joins TRBV11-3 to TRBJ2-1; 7 junctional bases match TRBD2. Sequences were derived from peripheral blood mononuclear cells (PBMCs), sampled at new diagnosis, from a patient treated with antithyroid drugs. The sequence in DNA is TGTGCCAGCAGCCAAGGCAACGGGAGGCTGAATGAGCAGTTCTTC. It specifies CASSQGNGRLNEQFF.